One and the same sample provided the 19 T cell receptor beta chains below, sequenced in a study of human T cells and chemical hapten exposure. Time point reported: patch test 3, about 24 weeks after DPC sensitization. The treatment here: therapeutic diphenylcyclopropenone sensitization with weekly scalp DPC. One entry per CDR3 protein, called by TCRdb with MiXCR from the RACE reads. Of tens of thousands of distinct CDR3 sequences listed, roughly 11% are singletons. The source was whole blood, collected in connection with sensitization to the hapten diphenylcyclopropenone (DPC). Receptors originate from a woman between 45 and 65 years old with alopecia areata. Some clones in this sample may be carry-over from other donors' samples.

This clonotype showed up many times. The chain has TRBV28 and TRBJ2-7, with a weak D call TRBD2 (5 bases). Germline assignment: CDR1 MDHEN and CDR2 SYDVKM. The length of the CDR3 is 13 residues. Deletions cut 6 bases from V and 2 bases from J, with 11 bases between. CDR3 region: CASRRGNAYEQYF. For the CDR3, the DNA is TGTGCCAGCAGAAGAGGGAACGCCTACGAGCAGTACTTC.

Only a few counts were recorded for this clonotype. The chain employs TRBV12-3 or TRBV12-4 and TRBJ1-5; possibly TRBD1 for D (5 bases). Trimming stripped 4 bases from V and 2 bases from J, with 9 bases between. This CDR3 region has 14 residues. CDR3 sequence reads: CASSSGGGNQPQHF. CDR3 DNA sequence: TGTGCCAGCAGTTCCGGGGGGGGCAATCAGCCCCAGCATTTT.

There are many counts of this clonotype. V and J are TRBV18 and TRBJ1-5, with 8 bases matching TRBD1. V lost 2 bases and J lost 8; bases outside the gene matches: 5. Germline V lookup: CDR1 KGHSH, CDR2 LQKENI. This CDR3 is 14 amino acids long. The CDR3: CASSPGQGQEPQHF. CDR3 DNA: TGTGCCAGCTCACCAGGACAGGGACAGGAGCCCCAGCATTTT. The full variable domain, its missing parts supplied by reference TRBV18 and TRBJ1-5, is NAGVMQNPRHLVRRRGQEARLRCSPMKGHSHVYWYRQLPEEGLKFMVYLQKENIIDESGMPKERFSAEFPKEGPSILRIQQVVRGDSAAYFCASSPGQGQEPQHFGDGTRLSIL.

This sequence joins TRBV5-1 and TRBJ2-7; 10 bases map to TRBD2. Germline V lookup: CDR1 SGHRS, CDR2 YFSETQ. V shed 4 bases, J shed 2 bases, and the junction held 12 bases outside the gene matches. The CDR3 consists of 17 residues. The CDR3 here is CASSPKGLALGTYEQYF. The CDR3 nucleotides are TGCGCCAGCAGCCCCAAGGGACTAGCGCTCGGCACCTACGAGCAGTACTTC.

In its sample, this clonotype was seen many times. The V gene is TRBV10-1, the J gene TRBJ2-7; a possible D gene is TRBD1 (5 bases). The V gene's germline CDR1 is WNHNN and CDR2 SYGVQD (reference sequence). The CDR3 runs 13 residues. V was pared by 3 bases and J by 5 bases, with 11 bases between. CDR3 sequence (DNA): TGCGCCAGCAGTGATAGGGGCCCGGACGAGCAGTACTTC. It yields the protein CASSDRGPDEQYF.

The chain is built from TRBV20-1 and TRBJ1-6, with unresolved D. V dropped 0 bases and J dropped 0 bases, with 12 bases sitting between them. CDR1 is DFQATT, CDR2 SNEGSKA, per germline (reference sequence). The CDR3 covers 17 residues. This CDR3 is CSARDYGPSSYNSPLHF. CDR3 nucleotides: TGCAGTGCTAGAGACTACGGTCCAAGCTCCTATAATTCACCCCTCCACTTT.

The chain has TRBV12-3 or TRBV12-4 and TRBJ1-1; 9 positions match TRBD1. This CDR3 spans 14 amino acids. Germline trimming cut 7 bases from V and 6 bases from J; bases unmatched to any gene: 9. The CDR3 DNA is TGTGCCAGCAACACCGGGACAGGGTCCCCTGAAGCTTTCTTT. Amino acids: CASNTGTGSPEAFF.

This clonotype appeared many times. The V call is TRBV7-2, the J call TRBJ2-5; D is perhaps TRBD2 (6 bases). This CDR3 is built from 14 residues. Trimming removed 2 bases at V and 5 bases at J, with 12 bases between. CDR1 and CDR2 (germline): SGHTA, FQGNSA. In DNA form, the CDR3 reads TGTGCCAGCAGCTTAAACACCCGGGGGGAGACCCAGTACTTC. The encoded protein is CASSLNTRGETQYF.

The chain employs TRBV11-1 and TRBJ2-7, with D possibly matching TRBD1 (6 bases). Deletions cut 4 bases from V and 2 bases from J, with 9 bases between. The CDR3 consists of 13 residues. Per germline, CDR1 SGHAT and CDR2 FQDESV (reference sequence). The CDR3 loop reads CASSSDSAYEQYF. CDR3 sequence (DNA): TGTGCCAGCAGCTCGGACAGTGCCTACGAGCAGTACTTC.

The rearrangement joins TRBV3-1 to TRBJ2-5; no clear D gene. The V gene lost 1 base and the J gene lost 5 bases, with 8 bases spanning the gap. Looked up from germline, CDR1 is LGHDT and CDR2 is YNNKEL (reference sequence). CDR3 length: 13 amino acids. DNA for the CDR3: TGTGCCAGCAGCCAAGTCTTGTCGGAGACCCAGTACTTC. Translated: CASSQVLSETQYF.

This clonotype was recorded at least ten times. V gene TRBV12-3 or TRBV12-4 combines with J gene TRBJ1-2; no firm D call. The CDR3 is 12 residues long. Between the trimmed V and J ends, which lost 6 bases and 4 bases, there was a span of 9 bases. DNA for the CDR3: TGTGCCAGCAGCAGCGGAGGCTATGGCTACACCTTC. Translated: CASSSGGYGYTF.

V gene TRBV9 combines with J gene TRBJ1-6; D uncertain. With 0 bases removed from V and 7 bases from J, the gap between germline ends came to 5 bases. The germline V gene encodes CDR1 SGDLS and CDR2 YYNGEE. This CDR3 region has 13 residues. This chain's CDR3 is CASSVVENSPLHF. The CDR3 DNA is TGTGCCAGCAGCGTAGTTGAGAATTCACCCCTCCACTTT.

This sequence joins TRBV20-1 and TRBJ2-7; D is perhaps TRBD1 (6 bases). Trimming shortened V by 1 base and J by 5 bases, and 15 bases separated the two germline ends. CDR3 length equals 14 residues. Per the germline V gene, CDR1 is DFQATT and CDR2 is SNEGSKA (reference sequence). CDR3 sequence: CSARVQGLEDEQYF. As DNA, the CDR3 is TGCAGTGCTAGAGTGCAGGGGCTAGAGGACGAGCAGTACTTC.

The rearrangement uses TRBV29-1 and TRBJ2-3, with a weak D call TRBD2 (6 bases). V lost 4 bases and J 4 bases, leaving 12 bases between the germline ends. Germline CDR1 and CDR2: SQVTM and ANQGSEA. The CDR3 has 13 amino acids. The CDR3 region has the DNA TGCAGCGTTGGTTGGAGGGGTGCAGATACGCAGTATTTT. It is translated as CSVGWRGADTQYF.

This clonotype was counted at least ten times. The chain has TRBV7-8 and TRBJ2-1, with 9 positions matching TRBD2. Per the germline V gene, CDR1 is SGHVS and CDR2 is FQNEAQ. After removal of 0 bases from V and 2 bases from J, the junction contained 5 bases not matched to a gene. CDR3 length equals 17 residues. The CDR3 nucleotides are TGTGCCAGCAGCTTAGCTCCGGGACTAGCCGCCTACAATGAGCAGTTCTTC. Its translation: CASSLAPGLAAYNEQFF.

The V gene is TRBV2, the J gene TRBJ1-1; 9 bases fit TRBD1. The CDR3 has 15 residues. Trimming removed 6 bases from V and 0 bases from J; junction bases left unmatched: 5. Germline loops: CDR1 SNHLY, CDR2 FYNNEI. CDR3 in DNA: TGTGCCAGCAGGGTACAGGGGGCCATGAACACTGAAGCTTTCTTT. Translating gives CASRVQGAMNTEAFF.

This clonotype was counted ten times or more. The DNA for the CDR3 is TGTGCCAGCAGCCCACCCGGACAGGGCTATGGCTACACCTTC. Protein: CASSPPGQGYGYTF. V and J are TRBV7-2 and TRBJ1-2; 8 nucleotides agree with TRBD1. CDR1 SGHTA and CDR2 FQGNSA come from the germline V gene. The V gene end was trimmed by 5 bases and the J gene end by 4 bases; junction bases not matched to a gene: 6. This CDR3 region has 14 residues.

This clonotype was recorded at least ten times. The CDR3, as DNA: TGCGCCAGCAGCCAAGTTTTCGGGACAGGCCCTAGGGATCAGCCCCAGCATTTT. Protein: CASSQVFGTGPRDQPQHF. The chain combines TRBV4-3 with TRBJ1-5; 8 nucleotides match TRBD1. The V and J ends lost 1 base and 5 bases, in that order; junction bases with no gene match: 13. The CDR3 has 18 residues. CDR1 is LGHNA and CDR2 is YSLEER in the germline V gene.

This clonotype was recorded at least ten times. The chain recombines TRBV5-1 with TRBJ2-3, with D unresolved. CDR1 and CDR2 (germline): SGHRS, YFSETQ. Trimming removed 4 bases from V and 6 bases from J, with 18 bases in between. This CDR3 is built from 15 residues. In nucleotides, the CDR3 is TGCGCCAGCAGCACCTCCCGGGCAGCCACCGATACGCAGTATTTT. This codes for CASSTSRAATDTQYF.